Listed below are T cell receptor beta chains from one sample, sequenced in a study of memory CD8 T cells in hepatitis C reinfection. Measured with immunoSEQ multiplex PCR; TCRdb has only the in-frame clones, and not every one. The table shows some 44,000 clones, with about 91% occurring only once. Sequencing was done on a sample of naive CD8+ T cells sorted from blood. These receptors were taken from a man younger than 35 with hepatitis C virus infection. Each CDR3 is given with its conserved first and last residue. D genes are given only for firm matches. Clone size is shown for a subset of rows, as once, few, many or a class of expanded clone.

DNA,CDR3,J,size,D,V
TGTGCCAGCAGCCAATACGGACGGGACACCAAACTGTTTTTT,CASSQYGRDTKLFF,TRBJ1-4,-,-,TRBV6-5
TGTGCCAGCAGCTCGGGAACTAACACTGAAGCTTTCTTT,CASSSGTNTEAFF,TRBJ1-1,-,-,TRBV7-9
TGCAGCGTTGAGGCAGGGACTAGATACGAGCAGTACTTC,CSVEAGTRYEQYF,TRBJ2-7,-,TRBD2,TRBV29-1
TGTGCCAGTAGTATAACGGCGGGGAACACTGAAGCTTTCTTT,CASSITAGNTEAFF,TRBJ1-1,-,-,TRBV19
TGTGCCAGCAGCGAGCCCCGGGGGACTAGCGGGGGGGAAGGGATGGATACGCAGTATTTT,CASSEPRGTSGGEGMDTQYF,TRBJ2-3,-,TRBD2,TRBV9
TGTGCCAGCATCACTAGCGGGAGTCCTAATGAGCAGTTCTTC,CASITSGSPNEQFF,TRBJ2-1,few,TRBD2,TRBV2
TGTGCCAGCTCACCAGTCGGGGAGGTCACTGAAGCTTTCTTT,CASSPVGEVTEAFF,TRBJ1-1,once,-,TRBV18
TGTGCCAGCAGTTCGGGGGGAGGCTACGAGCAGTACTTC,CASSSGGGYEQYF,TRBJ2-7,once,TRBD2,TRBV27
TGTGCCAGCAGTTACTTATCTTCCCGGGGGGGCGAGACCCAGTACTTC,CASSYLSSRGGETQYF,TRBJ2-5,-,TRBD2,TRBV6-6
TGCGCCAGCAGCCCGGGACAGGGGGGGACTGAAGCTTTCTTT,CASSPGQGGTEAFF,TRBJ1-1,-,TRBD1,TRBV4-3
TGTGCCAGCAGCTCCGGGACACTGTATAATGAGCAGTTCTTC,CASSSGTLYNEQFF,TRBJ2-1,-,-,TRBV28
TGTGCCAGCAGTTTGGCAGGGGCTTACTACAATGAGCAGTTCTTC,CASSLAGAYYNEQFF,TRBJ2-1,-,-,TRBV27
TGTGCCAGCAGCTGGACAGGGGGGCATCAGCCCCAGCATTTT,CASSWTGGHQPQHF,TRBJ1-5,few,TRBD1,TRBV5-6
TGTGCCAGCAGCCTCCTGGCGGCCAGCTCCTACGAGCAGTACTTC,CASSLLAASSYEQYF,TRBJ2-7,-,-,TRBV6-6
TGCAGCGTTGTTTTCGGGGGGACTGAAGCTTTCTTT,CSVVFGGTEAFF,TRBJ1-1,-,-,TRBV29-1
TGTGCCAGCAGTTTAACTACGAACACTGAAGCTTTCTTT,CASSLTTNTEAFF,TRBJ1-1,-,-,TRBV27
TGTGCCAGCAGCTTAATACTAGCGGAGTCCTACAATGAGCAGTTCTTC,CASSLILAESYNEQFF,TRBJ2-1,-,TRBD2,TRBV11-2
TGTGCCAGCAGTGTAGACAGGGGAAACTCTCAAGAGACCCAGTACTTC,CASSVDRGNSQETQYF,TRBJ2-5,-,TRBD1,TRBV2
TGTGCCAGCAGCTTCTCTGGGGGCAGCTCAGATACGCAGTATTTT,CASSFSGGSSDTQYF,TRBJ2-3,-,-,TRBV13
TGTGCCAGCAGCTTAACCTCCGGGACAGGAAATGAAGCTTTCTTT,CASSLTSGTGNEAFF,TRBJ1-1,-,TRBD1,TRBV11-2
TGTGCCAGTACTAGAGGTCTCGAGCAGTACTTC,CASTRGLEQYF,TRBJ2-7,-,-,TRBV6-5
TGTGCCTGGAGTGTACACTTAGCGGGGCAAGAGACCCAGTACTTC,CAWSVHLAGQETQYF,TRBJ2-5,-,TRBD2,TRBV30
TGTGCCAGCAGTTTATACAGAACCTACGAGCAGTACTTC,CASSLYRTYEQYF,TRBJ2-7,once,-,TRBV27
TGCGCCAGCAGCCAGACGGGACTAGACCAAGAGACCCAGTACTTC,CASSQTGLDQETQYF,TRBJ2-5,-,TRBD2,TRBV4-1
TGTGCAGGCAGCGGGGGACAGGGGGTTTTTTTTTATGGCTACACCTTC,CAGSGGQGVFFYGYTF,TRBJ1-2,once,TRBD1,TRBV2
TGCGCCAGCAGTATGACAGGGGACGAGCAGTACTTC,CASSMTGDEQYF,TRBJ2-7,-,TRBD1,TRBV23-1
TGTGCCAGCAGCTCCACCTCCTATAGCGGGCTTAACACCGGGGAGCTGTTTTTT,CASSSTSYSGLNTGELFF,TRBJ2-2,-,TRBD2,TRBV7-2
TGTGCCAGTAAGAGGGGGCAGGAACTTAGCAATCAGCCCCAGCATTTT,CASKRGQELSNQPQHF,TRBJ1-5,-,TRBD1,TRBV19
TGTGCCAGTAAAATGGGAGGACCCAATCAGCCCCAGCATTTT,CASKMGGPNQPQHF,TRBJ1-5,-,-,TRBV19
TGTGCCAGCAGCACTGGGCAGTTAAATGCCAAAAACATTCAGTACTTC,CASSTGQLNAKNIQYF,TRBJ2-4,-,-,TRBV6-6
TGCACCAGCAGCCATGTATGGCTGATCAATGAGCAGTTCTTC,CTSSHVWLINEQFF,TRBJ2-1,-,-,TRBV1
TGTGCCAGCAGCACCCTACGGACTCTAAAGCGGACACCCCTCCACTTT,CASSTLRTLKRTPLHF,TRBJ1-6,-,-,TRBV21-1
TGTGCCAGTAGCATAGGACAGACCTTATATAGCAATCAGCCCCAGCATTTT,CASSIGQTLYSNQPQHF,TRBJ1-5,-,-,TRBV19
TGTGCCAGCAGCTTGGGGGGGCCATACACAGATACGCAGTATTTT,CASSLGGPYTDTQYF,TRBJ2-3,-,-,TRBV5-4
TGCGCCAGCAGCAAGGGGACAGGGATGACTGAAGCTTTCTTT,CASSKGTGMTEAFF,TRBJ1-1,once,TRBD1,TRBV5-1
TGCGCCAGCAGAATCACAGGGGCCGAGCAGTACTTC,CASRITGAEQYF,TRBJ2-7,-,TRBD1,TRBV5-1
TGTGCCTGGAGTGTAGACATACCTGGAAACACCATATATTTT,CAWSVDIPGNTIYF,TRBJ1-3,-,-,TRBV30
TGCAGCGTCTTGATCACGACAGGGGGCGGTGTGGATGGCTACACCTTC,CSVLITTGGGVDGYTF,TRBJ1-2,-,TRBD1,TRBV29-1
TGTGCCAGCGGCCAGGGGGGGACTAGCGGGAGTTACGAGCAGTACTTC,CASGQGGTSGSYEQYF,TRBJ2-7,-,TRBD2,TRBV7-9
TGTGCCAGCAGCTTGGGAGAAAGCTCCTACAATGAGCAGTTCTTC,CASSLGESSYNEQFF,TRBJ2-1,-,-,TRBV7-9
TGTGCCAGTAGTCCCACGGGGAATGAGCAGTTCTTC,CASSPTGNEQFF,TRBJ2-1,-,-,TRBV5-4
TGTGCCAGCAGCCTTACGCCAGGGGCCGGGGAGCTGTTTTTT,CASSLTPGAGELFF,TRBJ2-2,-,-,TRBV7-9
TGTGCCAGCAGTTTAGGTACAGGCACCGGGGAGCTGTTTTTT,CASSLGTGTGELFF,TRBJ2-2,-,-,TRBV27
TGTGCCAGCAGCGTAGGCGGGAGTGAATCCCGCGACAATGAGCAGTTCTTC,CASSVGGSESRDNEQFF,TRBJ2-1,-,TRBD2,TRBV9
TGTGCCAGCAGTTTGGGGCTAGCGGGACGAGAGACCCAGTACTTC,CASSLGLAGRETQYF,TRBJ2-5,-,TRBD2,TRBV27
TGTGCCTGGAGTCCGAGCACAGATACGCAGTATTTT,CAWSPSTDTQYF,TRBJ2-3,-,-,TRBV30
TGTGCCAGCAGCAGCAGCCTCGGGTTGCGGGGTTTAGAGACCCAGTACTTC,CASSSSLGLRGLETQYF,TRBJ2-5,-,-,TRBV7-8
TGTGCCAGCAGGCCTCTAGCGGGGTCTAGCACAGATACGCAGTATTTT,CASRPLAGSSTDTQYF,TRBJ2-3,-,TRBD2,TRBV27
TGTGCCAGCGGGGTAGGGACATCCTCCTACGAGCAGTACTTC,CASGVGTSSYEQYF,TRBJ2-7,once,-,TRBV9